Presented here are 16 T cell receptor beta chains from one specimen sequenced in a study of blood T cell repertoires in COVID-19. Measured with immunoSEQ multiplex PCR; TCRdb has only the in-frame clones, and not every one. This table has approximately 80,000 clones, less than 90% appearing once. Sequencing used peripheral blood. Every receptor here comes from a human donor in a cohort sampled during active COVID-19.

V usage is TRBV18 and J usage is TRBJ2-4; 10 nucleotides line up with TRBD2. This CDR3 region has 20 residues. With 2 bases clipped from V and 1 base from J, the junction kept 14 bases outside the gene matches. The V gene's germline CDR1 is KGHSH and CDR2 LQKENI. The CDR3 bases are TGTGCCAGCTCACCAGGCTCTAGCGGGAGACTACAGCCGGCCAAAAACATTCAGTACTTC. Its translation is CASSPGSSGRLQPAKNIQYF.

J is TRBJ1-6 and V is TRBV7-8, with D possibly TRBD1 on 6 matching bases. V lost 3 bases, J lost 7 bases, and 10 bases lay in between. CDR1 is SGHVS and CDR2 is FQNEAQ in the germline V gene. CDR3 length: 14 residues. CDR3 protein: CASSFGQGNSPLHF. The CDR3 DNA reads as TGTGCCAGCAGCTTCGGGCAGGGGAATTCACCCCTCCACTTT.

The V and J genes are TRBV6-6 and TRBJ1-1, with no clear D. The germline gives CDR1 MNHNY, CDR2 SVGAGI (reference sequence). V was trimmed by 2 bases and J by 1 base, leaving 8 bases between them. CDR3 length: 14 residues. The CDR3 sequence: CASSYPRQNTEAFF. For the CDR3, the DNA is TGTGCCAGCAGTTACCCCCGACAGAACACTGAAGCTTTCTTT.

The chain combines TRBV10-2 with TRBJ1-1; TRBD1 might be the D (5 bases). Germline V gene sequence: CDR1 WSHSY, CDR2 SAAADI. With 4 bases removed from V and 8 bases from J, the gap between germline ends came to 8 bases. The CDR3 runs 11 residues. The CDR3 here is CASSVGGEAFF. The CDR3 DNA reads as TGCGCCAGCAGTGTCGGGGGAGAAGCTTTCTTT.

J is TRBJ2-1 and V is TRBV27; D not certain. CDR3 length: 14 residues. V was clipped by 9 bases and J by 0 bases, with 12 bases between them. Germline-derived CDR1 and CDR2 are MNHEY and SMNVEV (reference sequence). CDR3 DNA: TGTGCCAGTCAGAGGTCCGGCTCCTACAATGAGCAGTTCTTC. Translated: CASQRSGSYNEQFF.

The chain couples TRBV27 to TRBJ1-5; D unclear. CDR3 length: 15 amino acids. V lost 5 bases, J lost 3 bases, and 14 bases lay in between. Germline V gives CDR1 MNHEY, CDR2 SMNVEV (reference sequence). As DNA, the CDR3 is TGTGCCAGCAGTCCCTTGCGGGGATCCAATCAGCCCCAGCATTTT. This sequence encodes CASSPLRGSNQPQHF.

V is TRBV11-2 and J is TRBJ1-1; 8 bases agree with TRBD1. From germline, CDR1 is SGHAT and CDR2 FQNNGV. This CDR3 contains 17 residues. With 6 bases clipped from V and 0 bases from J, the junction kept 12 bases outside the gene matches. CDR3 sequence: CASSMTGALFMNTEAFF. CDR3 bases: TGTGCCAGCAGTATGACAGGGGCCCTATTCATGAACACTGAAGCTTTCTTT.

The rearrangement joins TRBV7-2 to TRBJ2-3; 7 bases map to TRBD2. Trimming cost V 5 bases and J 2 bases; bases outside gene matches: 10. The CDR3 covers 16 residues. Germline V gives CDR1 SGHTA, CDR2 FQGNSA. The CDR3 coding sequence is TGTGCCAGCAGCCAAGTAGGCGCGGGGGTCACAGATACGCAGTATTTT. As protein: CASSQVGAGVTDTQYF.

This clone was recorded only once. This chain links TRBV2 with TRBJ2-3, with 10 bases aligning to TRBD2. The CDR3 covers 14 residues. Looked up from germline, CDR1 is SNHLY and CDR2 is FYNNEI. Trimming removed 8 bases from V and 1 base from J; junction bases left unmatched: 3. This CDR3 is CASVSGGGTDTQYF. The CDR3 coding sequence is TGTGCCAGCGTCAGCGGGGGGGGCACAGATACGCAGTATTTT. Full variable domain (rest looked up from reference TRBV2 and TRBJ2-3): EPEVTQTPSHQVTQMGQEVILRCVPISNHLYFYWYRQILGQKVEFLVSFYNNEISEKSEIFDDQFSVERPDGSNFTLKIRSTKLEDSAMYFCASVSGGGTDTQYFGPGTRLTVL.

The rearrangement links TRBV25-1 to TRBJ2-3; D is perhaps TRBD2 (5 bases). V lost 3 bases, J lost 4 bases, and 23 bases lay in between. Per germline, CDR1 MGHDK and CDR2 SYGVNS. This CDR3 region has 18 residues. In nucleotides, the CDR3 is TGTGCCAGCAGTGAGGGATCAGGCGGGCGTTTAGTCCCAGATACGCAGTATTTT. It encodes CASSEGSGGRLVPDTQYF.

The chain joins TRBV20-1 to TRBJ1-5; unclear D gene. CDR1 is DFQATT, CDR2 SNEGSKA, per germline (reference sequence). Trimming took off 3 bases at V and 0 bases at J, with 6 bases between the two ends. The CDR3 has 13 amino acids. DNA for the CDR3: TGCAGTGCTAGTTCAGGTAGCAATCAGCCCCAGCATTTT. Its protein product is CSASSGSNQPQHF.

The CDR3 loop is CASMSCEQFF. CDR3 nucleotide sequence: TGTGCCAGCATGTCTTGTGAGCAGTTCTTC. The chain employs TRBV9 and TRBJ2-1, with D uncertain. The germline CDR1 and CDR2 sequences are SGDLS and YYNGEE. The CDR3 is 10 residues long. Trimming cost V 6 bases and J 9 bases, with 7 bases left between them.

The chain has TRBV27 and TRBJ1-5, with no clear D. Trimming left V 5 bases short and J 0 bases short, with 8 bases between. CDR1 MNHEY and CDR2 SMNVEV come from the germline V gene (reference sequence). The CDR3 is made up of 14 amino acids. The DNA of the CDR3 is TGTGCCAGCAGTGGGCAGGCTAGCAATCAGCCCCAGCATTTT. Its translation: CASSGQASNQPQHF.

The chain couples TRBV9 to TRBJ2-3; 8 bases align to TRBD2. The CDR3 has 16 residues. The germline V gene has CDR1 SGDLS and CDR2 YYNGEE. The ends lost 0 bases at V and 2 bases at J; junction bases unmatched: 5. The CDR3 loop reads CASSVGTSPITDTQYF. In nucleotides, the CDR3 is TGTGCCAGCAGCGTAGGGACTAGCCCTATCACAGATACGCAGTATTTT.

V is TRBV5-4 and J is TRBJ1-1, with a possible D match to TRBD1 (6 bases). CDR1 SGHNT and CDR2 YYREEE come from the germline V gene (reference sequence). Trimming stripped 2 bases from V and 0 bases from J, with 14 bases between. The CDR3 totals 16 residues. The CDR3 sequence is CASSFGAGALNTEAFF. CDR3 DNA sequence: TGTGCCAGCAGCTTTGGGGCAGGGGCCCTGAACACTGAAGCTTTCTTT.

The chain has TRBV5-5 and TRBJ2-5; D may be TRBD1 (6 bases). The CDR3 totals 13 residues. CDR1 and CDR2 from the germline V gene are SGHKS and YYEKEE (reference sequence). V shed 5 bases and J shed 2 bases, with 10 bases lying between them. CDR3 coding DNA: TGTGCCAGCAGAGCCGGACAGCAAGAGACCCAGTACTTC. This translates into CASRAGQQETQYF.